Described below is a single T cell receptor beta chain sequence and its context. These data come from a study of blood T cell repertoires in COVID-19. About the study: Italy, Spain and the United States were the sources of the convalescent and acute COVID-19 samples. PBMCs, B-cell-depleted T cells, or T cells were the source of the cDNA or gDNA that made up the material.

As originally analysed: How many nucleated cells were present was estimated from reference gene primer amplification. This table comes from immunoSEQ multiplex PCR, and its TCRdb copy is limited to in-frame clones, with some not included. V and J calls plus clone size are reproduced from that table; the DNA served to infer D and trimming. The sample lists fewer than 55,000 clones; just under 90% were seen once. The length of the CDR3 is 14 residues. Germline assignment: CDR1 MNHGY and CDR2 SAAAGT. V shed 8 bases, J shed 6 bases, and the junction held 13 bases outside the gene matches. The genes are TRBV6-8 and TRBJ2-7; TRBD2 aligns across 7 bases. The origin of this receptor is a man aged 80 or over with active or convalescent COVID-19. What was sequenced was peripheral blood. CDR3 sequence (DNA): TGTGCCAGCTGTTGGGAGGGCAGTCTGTGCGAGCAGTACTTC. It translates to CASCWEGSLCEQYF.